The T cell receptor (beta chain) under discussion was sequenced for a study of early T cells in non-severe SARS-CoV-2 infection. Study-wide findings and caveats: There was a bias toward anti-spike CD8 responses in VDJdb matching, which missed private and CD4 specificities.

On this clonotype: Its matching antigen is unknown.

Deletions cut 5 bases from V and 1 base from J, with 11 bases between. CDR3 length: 14 amino acids. Germline V gene sequence: CDR1 SNHLY, CDR2 FYNNEI. Attachment of unique molecular identifiers to individual cDNA molecules was performed. A single record per CDR3 protein comes from TCRdb applying MiXCR to the 5' RACE reads. The profile shows some 53,000 distinct CDR3 sequences, 6.5% to 9% of them singletons. Sequencing used whole blood. The receptor was isolated from an adult who was a healthcare worker with PCR-confirmed SARS-CoV-2 infection or an uninfected control (not recorded which). V usage is TRBV2 and J usage is TRBJ1-1, with D possibly matching TRBD1 (5 bases). The CDR3 here is CASSMPTENTEAFF. In DNA, the CDR3 is TGTGCCAGCAGTATGCCGACAGAGAACACTGAAGCTTTCTTT.